This T cell receptor beta chain was captured in a study of T-cell reconstitution after alpha-beta-depleted transplantation in children (dated by TCRdb to about 2016). For the wider study: T-cell immune reconstitution after TCRalphabeta/CD19-depleted allogeneic hematopoietic cell transplantation in children was quantitatively tracked in the study by means of TCR repertoire profiling.

The treatment or condition label for this specimen denotes: allogeneic hematopoietic cell transplantation with graft depleted of TCRalphabeta T cells and CD19 B cells. Transplant recipients were children who received TCRalphabeta/CD19-depleted allogeneic hematopoietic cell grafts. This clonotype was observed many times. Its antigen is unknown. The record has no base qualities; no much larger clone is one base away. The germline V gene specifies SGHTA as CDR1 and FQGNSA as CDR2. CDR3 length: 14 amino acids, cysteine to phenylalanine. CDR3 DNA is the only sequence kept; it has 42 bases, read in frame from the first base. V sheds 6 bases and J sheds 4 bases, leaving 16 bases between their ends. The full study reports these points: Over the following months the frequencies of hyperexpanded clones went down, and after one year T-cell counts and TCRbeta diversity were mostly credited to newly produced T cells. About two months after transplant, the apparently early recovery of alphabetaT-cell counts reportedly depended on just several hundred clones that had expanded rapidly and came from non-depleted graft cells. In some patients, the high TCRbeta diversity seen at day 60 was put down to recipient T cells and intrathymic progenitors that had survived conditioning.

The library was produced with PCR. TCRdb shows the sequencer as Illumina HiSeq 2500. TCR library preparation used molecular barcoding, with unique molecular identifiers applied to normalize quantification of the TCRbeta repertoire. TCRdb reanalyzed the raw reads on its own, using fastp at Q25 for trimming and MiXCR for clone calling, and kept in-frame beta chains. For every CDR3 protein sequence, its rows merge into one entry that carries the most common genes and DNA. The table for this sample lists hundreds of thousands of distinct CDR3 sequences; less than 9.5% of them were counted only once. In total, the top ten clones hold approximately 9.6% of the sample.

The TCR originated in a female patient aged 2-15 years who had a stem cell transplant for Fanconi anemia, so the T cells may come from the graft donor. Recombination connected TRBV7-2 to TRBJ2-7, with the D gene not confidently named. The source material was peripheral blood, sampled 360 days after TCRalphabeta/CD19-depleted stem cell transplant. The DNA sequence is as follows: TGTGCCAGCAGAGTAGCCTCGAATTCTTACGAGCAGTACTTC. This codes for CASRVASNSYEQYF.